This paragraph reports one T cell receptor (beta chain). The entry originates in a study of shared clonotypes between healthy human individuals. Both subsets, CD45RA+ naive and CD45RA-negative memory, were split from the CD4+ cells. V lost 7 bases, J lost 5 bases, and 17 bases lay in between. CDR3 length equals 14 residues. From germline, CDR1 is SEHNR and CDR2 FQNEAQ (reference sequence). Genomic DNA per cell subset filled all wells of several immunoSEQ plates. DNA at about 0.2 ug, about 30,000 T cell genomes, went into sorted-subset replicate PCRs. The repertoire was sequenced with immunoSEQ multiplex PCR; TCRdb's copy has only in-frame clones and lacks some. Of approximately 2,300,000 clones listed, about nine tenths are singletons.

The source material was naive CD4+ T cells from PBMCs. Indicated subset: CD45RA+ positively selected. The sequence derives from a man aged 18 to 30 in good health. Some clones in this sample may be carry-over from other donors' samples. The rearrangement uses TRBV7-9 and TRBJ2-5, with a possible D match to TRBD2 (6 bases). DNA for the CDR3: TGTGCCAGCACCCTACGGGGGTCAGGCGAGACCCAGTACTTC. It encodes CASTLRGSGETQYF.